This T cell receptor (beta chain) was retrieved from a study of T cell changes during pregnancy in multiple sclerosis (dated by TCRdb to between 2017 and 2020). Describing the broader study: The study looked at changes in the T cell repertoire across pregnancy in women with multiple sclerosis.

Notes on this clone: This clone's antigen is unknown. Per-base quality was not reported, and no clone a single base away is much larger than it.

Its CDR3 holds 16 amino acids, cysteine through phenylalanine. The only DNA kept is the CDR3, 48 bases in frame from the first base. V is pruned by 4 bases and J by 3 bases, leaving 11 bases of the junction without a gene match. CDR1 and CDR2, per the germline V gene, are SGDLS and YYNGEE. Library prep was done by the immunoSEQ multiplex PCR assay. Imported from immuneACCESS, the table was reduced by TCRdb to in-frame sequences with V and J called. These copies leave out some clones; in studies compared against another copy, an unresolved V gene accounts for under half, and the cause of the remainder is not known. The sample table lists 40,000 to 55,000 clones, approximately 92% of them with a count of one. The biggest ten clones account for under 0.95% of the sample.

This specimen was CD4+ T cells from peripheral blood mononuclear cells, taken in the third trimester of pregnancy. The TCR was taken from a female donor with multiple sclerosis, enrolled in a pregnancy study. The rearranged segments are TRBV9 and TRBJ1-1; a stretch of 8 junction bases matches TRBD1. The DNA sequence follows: TGTGCCAGCAGCCCTCAGACAGGGGAGTTGGACACTGAAGCTTTCTTT. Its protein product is CASSPQTGELDTEAFF.